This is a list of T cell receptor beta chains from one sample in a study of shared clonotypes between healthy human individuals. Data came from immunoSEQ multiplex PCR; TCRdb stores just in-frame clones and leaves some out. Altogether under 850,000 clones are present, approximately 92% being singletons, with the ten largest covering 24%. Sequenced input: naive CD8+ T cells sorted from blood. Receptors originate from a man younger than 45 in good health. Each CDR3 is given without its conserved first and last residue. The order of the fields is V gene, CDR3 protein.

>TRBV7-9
ASSPPRTRAYSPLH
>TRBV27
ASSAGTNTEAF
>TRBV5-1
ASSSESGPIITYEQY
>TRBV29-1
SVAPQGNEQF
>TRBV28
ASSPGLAVEQY
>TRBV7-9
ASSPVGLNYEQY
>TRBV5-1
ASSYRAPGRLGETQY
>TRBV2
ASNGLASASMYEQF
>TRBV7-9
ASSQTQGQAYEQY
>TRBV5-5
ASSLFGSGYEQY
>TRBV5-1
ASNLLGGSSPTRETQY
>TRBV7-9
ASSLGTGGEDQPQH
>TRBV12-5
ASGLGVAKTDEQF
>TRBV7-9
ASSLPGQTNEKLF
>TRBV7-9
ASSSLELF
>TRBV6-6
ASSPDRGISYEQY
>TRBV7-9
ASSLYPPYRRGYT
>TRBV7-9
ASSPEWGRQYEQY
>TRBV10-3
AIREGLAGSDNEQF
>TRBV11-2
ASSFATNEKLF
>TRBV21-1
ASNYYGTGGGGYT
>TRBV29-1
SVPGTSGNYNEQF
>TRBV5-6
ASSYRDRNQPQH
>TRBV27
ASSLGRYNEQF
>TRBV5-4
ASRGSTGELF
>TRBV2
ASSWRGQPQH
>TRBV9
ASSVFGSTDTQY
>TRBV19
ATSGTDEKLF
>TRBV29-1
SVRGTGTLDVADEAF
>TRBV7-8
ASSPPPGQGPNSWEY
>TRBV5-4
ASSRREGGTEAF
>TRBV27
ASRDGAAPLSGRAEDTQY
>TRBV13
ASSLVGLAGRGTDTQY
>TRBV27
ASSEDGNEQF
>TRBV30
AWSVNARETQY
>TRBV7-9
ASSFRQGSYEQY
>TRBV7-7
ASSPRDTGELF
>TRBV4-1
ASSPPGQIYGYT
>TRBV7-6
ASSLYGFSGQPQH
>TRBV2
ASSAGGTSTDTQY
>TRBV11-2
ATNRGRTANTGELF
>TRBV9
ASSPDHVNEQF
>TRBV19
ASRNSGTGVNEQY
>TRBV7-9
ASSRGALNEQF
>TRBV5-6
ASSLGLSGANVLT
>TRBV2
ATPSGSSYNEQF
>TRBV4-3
ASSQNGNRGLYGYT
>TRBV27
ASSQTGFNTEAF